The 11 T cell receptor beta chains listed next were all sequenced from one sample in a study of shared clonotypes between healthy human individuals. Assay used: immunoSEQ multiplex PCR; TCRdb lists only in-frame clones, some missing. The sample contains 2,100,000 or so clones, roughly 95% of which appear only once. The sequencing input was naive CD4+ T cells sorted from blood. Subset described: CD45RA+ positively selected. The receptors here all came from a man in his late teens or twenties in good health.

The J gene is TRBJ2-1, the V gene TRBV27; maybe TRBD2 (5 bases). V lost 6 bases and J 0 bases, leaving 12 bases between the germline ends. Germline V gives CDR1 MNHEY, CDR2 SMNVEV (reference sequence). CDR3 size: 15 residues. The CDR3 is CASRAVAGSYNEQFF. In DNA form, the CDR3 reads TGTGCCAGCAGGGCCGTGGCGGGCTCCTACAATGAGCAGTTCTTC.

The CDR3 sequence: CASSPGRERYEQYF. CDR3 in DNA: TGCGCCAGCAGCCCCGGACGAGAGAGGTACGAGCAGTACTTC. The genes are TRBV5-1 and TRBJ2-7; D unresolved. The CDR3 is made up of 14 amino acids. Germline CDR1 reads SGHRS; CDR2 reads YFSETQ. The ends were cut back, 4 bases at V and 4 bases at J, with 15 bases in the middle.

CDR3 sequence (DNA): TGTGCCAGCAGCTTGGCGCAGGGGGTCACGGATATTCAGTACTTC. It is translated as CASSLAQGVTDIQYF. The chain carries TRBV5-5 and TRBJ2-4, with 7 bases that match TRBD1. Trimming removed 0 bases from V and 10 bases from J; junction bases left unmatched: 10. The germline V gene encodes CDR1 SGHKS and CDR2 YYEKEE (reference sequence). The CDR3 runs to 15 residues. Filled out from reference TRBV5-5 and TRBJ2-4, the complete variable domain reads DAGVTQSPTHLIKTRGQQVTLRCSPISGHKSVSWYQQVLGQGPQFIFQYYEKEERGRGNFPDRFSARQFPNYSSELNVNALLLGDSALYLCASSLAQGVTDIQYFGAGTRLSVL.

Worth noting for this clone: This CDR3 is also generated by other DNA sequences in the sample. The rearrangement uses TRBV27 and TRBJ1-2; perhaps TRBD1 as D (6 bases). Germline V CDR1 and CDR2: MNHEY, SMNVEV (reference sequence). The CDR3 length is 13 residues. The ends were cut back, 6 bases at V and 4 bases at J, with 12 bases in the middle. In DNA, the CDR3 is TGTGCCAGCAGCCTCAGGGGCGGCTATGGCTACACCTTC. The encoded protein is CASSLRGGYGYTF.

The chain recombines TRBV9 with TRBJ2-7, with 14 positions matching TRBD2. V shed 7 bases, J shed 4 bases, and the junction held 4 bases outside the gene matches. Germline CDR1 reads SGDLS; CDR2 reads YYNGEE. This CDR3 has 14 amino acids. The CDR3 DNA follows: TGTGCCAGCGGAGGACTAGCGGGAGGATACGAGCAGTACTTC. Its translation is CASGGLAGGYEQYF. Looking up the rest from reference TRBV9 and TRBJ2-7 gives the full variable domain: DSGVTQTPKHLITATGQRVTLRCSPRSGDLSVYWYQQSLDQGLQFLIQYYNGEERAKGNILERFSAQQFPDLHSELNLSSLELGDSALYFCASGGLAGGYEQYFGPGTRLTVT.

The J gene is TRBJ2-7, the V gene TRBV5-1; TRBD1 matches 8 bases. V gave up 4 bases and J gave up 3 bases; unmatched junction bases: 9. The CDR3 is 15 residues long. CDR1 and CDR2 (germline): SGHRS, YFSETQ. CDR3 bases: TGCGCCAGCAGCCCCGGACAGGGCAATAGCTACGAGCAGTACTTC. It is translated as CASSPGQGNSYEQYF.

This chain connects TRBV6-5 to TRBJ1-3; possible D gene TRBD1, 5 bases. The CDR3 spans 15 residues. The germline CDR1 and CDR2 sequences are MNHEY and SVGAGI. Trimming took off 8 bases at V and 0 bases at J, with 14 bases between the two ends. The DNA of the CDR3 is TGTGCCAGCCGGGCAGGGTACTCCTCTGGAAACACCATATATTTT. Translated: CASRAGYSSGNTIYF.

V gene TRBV28 combines with J gene TRBJ2-7; D possibly matches TRBD1 or TRBD2 (6 bases each). The CDR3 length is 18 residues. V dropped 3 bases and J dropped 0 bases, with 21 bases sitting between them. Germline lookup yields CDR1 MDHEN and CDR2 SYDVKM. DNA of the CDR3: TGTGCCAGCAGTTTTCAAGGTCGGTGGGGGGCGAGCTCCTACGAGCAGTACTTC. It encodes CASSFQGRWGASSYEQYF.

CDR3 protein: CASSLEGYEQYF. In nucleotides, the CDR3 is TGTGCCAGCAGCTTGGAAGGTTACGAGCAGTACTTC. The rearrangement joins TRBV11-1 to TRBJ2-7; no reliable D call. Germline CDR1 reads SGHAT; CDR2 reads FQDESV (reference sequence). Trimming pared 3 bases from V and 4 bases from J, leaving 7 bases between. The CDR3 has 12 amino acids.

The J gene is TRBJ1-4, the V gene TRBV28; TRBD1 might be the D (6 bases). V was clipped by 3 bases and J by 4 bases, with 12 bases between them. Germline CDR1 MDHEN, CDR2 SYDVKM. The CDR3 loop spans 15 amino acids. CDR3: CASSFTGKGNEKLFF. The CDR3 bases are TGTGCCAGCAGTTTTACAGGGAAGGGTAATGAAAAACTGTTTTTT.

This chain connects TRBV30 to TRBJ2-6; D gene unclear. This CDR3 region has 15 residues. CDR1 and CDR2 from the germline V gene are GTSNPN and SVGIG (reference sequence). The V end lost 0 bases, the J end lost 4 bases, and 10 bases lay between the germline ends. CDR3 loop: CAWSVQGPGANVLTF. In DNA form, the CDR3 reads TGTGCCTGGAGTGTACAAGGGCCCGGGGCCAACGTCCTGACTTTC.